Below are 7 T cell receptor beta chains sequenced from a single sample in a study of T cells expressing NK-cell markers. TCRdb re-called the 5' RACE reads and gives one entry per CDR3 protein, without DNA. The table for this sample gives 160,000 or so distinct CDR3 sequences. The sequencing input was blood T cells: a sorted CD56 or NKG2C T cell subset, CD4+ or CD8+ T cells, or bulk PBMC T cells (not recorded which). These receptors originate from a woman aged 18-69 years in good health.

CDR3 sequence: CASSFSGRSNEQYF. The chain has TRBV12-3 or TRBV12-4 and TRBJ2-7. This CDR3 region has 14 residues.

The rearrangement links TRBV5-1 to TRBJ2-2; with no DNA, the TCRdb D assignment of TRBD1 cannot be verified. Germline CDR1 and CDR2: SGHRS and YFSETQ. The CDR3 sequence is 15 residues long. The CDR3 protein is CASAGQGADTGELFF.

This rearrangement joins TRBV7-2 to TRBJ2-4; TCRdb outputs TRBD1, but without DNA this stays unchecked. The CDR3 runs 14 residues. Germline CDR1 reads SGHTA; CDR2 reads FQGNSA. CDR3 sequence reads: CASSKQGLENIQYF. The full variable domain, in which reference TRBV7-2 and TRBJ2-4 provide the parts outside the CDR3, is GAGVSQSPSNKVTEKGKDVELRCDPISGHTALYWYRQSLGQGLEFLIYFQGNSAPDKSGLPSDRFSAERTGGSVSTLTIQRTQQEDSAVYLCASSKQGLENIQYFGAGTRLSVL.

CDR3: CASSQVGRTMPDTQYF. The V gene is TRBV4-1, the J gene TRBJ2-3. The CDR3 covers 16 residues. Germline V gene sequence: CDR1 MGHRA, CDR2 YSYEKL.

The chain couples TRBV18 to TRBJ2-7; the TCRdb call, TRBD2, lacks DNA for checking. In germline, CDR1 is KGHSH, CDR2 LQKENI. The CDR3 is 16 amino acids. CDR3 region: CASSPPNSGRRYEQYF.

This chain uses TRBV20-1 with TRBJ1-6; TCRdb calls TRBD1, which cannot be checked without DNA. The length of the CDR3 is 16 residues. Germline V gives CDR1 DFQATT, CDR2 SNEGSKA (reference sequence). This CDR3 is CSARDQGHPAGSPLHF.

The chain couples TRBV9 to TRBJ2-6. Germline values: CDR1 SGDLS, CDR2 YYNGEE. The CDR3 is 17 residues long. CDR3 sequence reads: CASSVGAGISGANVLTF.